This T cell receptor beta chain emerged from a study of cytotoxic CD8 clonotypes in ibrutinib-treated CLL. Across the whole study: There were about 10 relapsed/refractory patients and approximately 16 treatment-naive patients, and under 18 were IGHV unmutated.

Whole-study findings and limits: Few clonotypes were public, and these shrank or held steady under treatment. Baseline clonality exceeded age-matched healthy donors and tracked circulating CD8+ T-cell counts.

With respect to this clone: Its antigen is currently unknown.

Generated by immunoSEQ multiplex PCR, the TCRdb table keeps only in-frame clones and is missing some. The sample records about 72,000 clones, 65% to 85% being singletons. Cryopreserved PBMCs provided approximately 2.2 micrograms of genomic DNA for the TCR beta libraries. This sequence originates from a human donor with chronic lymphocytic leukemia. Sequenced here: PBMCs, sampled at disease progression, from a patient treated with ibrutinib.

CDR3 region: CASSEEEVETVPNQPQHF. For the CDR3, the DNA is TGTGCCAGCAGTGAAGAAGAGGTGGAGACAGTCCCCAATCAGCCCCAGCATTTT. The chain uses TRBV6-1 and TRBJ1-5; TRBD1 is a possible D gene (5 bases). Trimming shortened V by 1 base and J by 3 bases, and 19 bases separated the two germline ends. From germline, CDR1 is MNHNS and CDR2 SASEGT. There are 18 residues in the CDR3.